This T cell receptor beta chain emerged from a study of blood T cell repertoires in COVID-19. The repertoire was sequenced with immunoSEQ multiplex PCR; TCRdb's copy has only in-frame clones and lacks some. The sample has around 250,000 clones, 80% to 85% seen once; the top ten hold approximately 3.5%. The V gene's germline CDR1 is SEHNR and CDR2 FQNEAQ (reference sequence). V was clipped by 1 base and J by 6 bases, with 13 bases between them. The CDR3 has 15 residues. Sequences were obtained from peripheral blood. This sequence joins TRBV7-9 and TRBJ2-1, with D possibly TRBD1 on 8 matching bases. This clonotype was sampled from a woman between 18 and 30 years old with acute or convalescent COVID-19. CDR3 sequence: CASSLDRGGFNEQFF. In nucleotides, the CDR3 is TGTGCCAGCAGCTTAGACAGGGGGGGCTTCAATGAGCAGTTCTTC.